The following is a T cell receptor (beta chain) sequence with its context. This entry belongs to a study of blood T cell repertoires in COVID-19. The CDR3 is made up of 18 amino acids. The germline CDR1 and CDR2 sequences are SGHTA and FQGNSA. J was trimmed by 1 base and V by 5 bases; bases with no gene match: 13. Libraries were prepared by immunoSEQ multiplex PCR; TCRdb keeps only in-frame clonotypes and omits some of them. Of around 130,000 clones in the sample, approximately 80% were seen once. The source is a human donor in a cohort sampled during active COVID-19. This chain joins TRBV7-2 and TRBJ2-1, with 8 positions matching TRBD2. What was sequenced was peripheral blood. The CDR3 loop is CASSPRGGGLLSYNEQFF. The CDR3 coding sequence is TGTGCCAGCAGCCCCCGCGGCGGGGGGCTGTTATCCTACAATGAGCAGTTCTTC.